This is a list of T cell receptor beta chains from one sample in a study of T cells after posttransplantation cyclophosphamide. The assay was immunoSEQ multiplex PCR, and TCRdb's table has in-frame clones only and misses some. The data show tens of thousands of clones, none appearing only once, with under 3% held by the ten largest. The material sequenced was PBMCs. These receptors originate from a woman aged 55 to 70 in good health, CMV-negative, and a related stem cell transplant donor. Each CDR3 is given with its conserved first and last residue. A D gene is named only where the DNA matches it firmly. Only part of the rows carry a size: once, few, many, or a class if the clone is expanded.

J | V | D | size | CDR3 | DNA
TRBJ1-2 | TRBV7-8 | TRBD1 | many | CASSTRTGGNYGYTF | TGTGCCAGCAGCACCCGGACAGGGGGCAACTATGGCTACACCTTC
TRBJ2-7 | TRBV28 | TRBD1 | few | CASSRGQGRYEQYF | TGTGCCAGCAGCCGGGGACAGGGGAGGTACGAGCAGTACTTC
TRBJ1-5 | TRBV10-3 | . | many | CAIRTDSSNQPQHF | TGTGCCATCAGGACAGACAGCAGCAATCAGCCCCAGCATTTT
TRBJ1-1 | TRBV9 | TRBD1 | many | CASSGTRGQYTEAFF | TGTGCCAGCAGCGGGACGAGGGGACAGTACACTGAAGCTTTCTTT
TRBJ2-2 | TRBV30 | . | few | CAWKRDYTGELFF | TGTGCCTGGAAACGGGACTACACCGGGGAGCTGTTTTTT
TRBJ2-6 | TRBV5-1 | . | . | CASSLVPAGLNSGANVLTF | TGCGCCAGCAGCTTGGTACCGGCGGGTTTGAACTCTGGGGCCAACGTCCTGACTTTC
TRBJ1-5 | TRBV7-2 | TRBD1 | many | CASSSGTGWNQPQHF | TGTGCCAGCAGCTCCGGGACAGGGTGGAATCAGCCCCAGCATTTT
TRBJ2-3 | TRBV23-1 | TRBD1 | few | CASSQPTGLCYTDTQYF | TGCGCCAGCAGTCAACCGACAGGGCTATGTTACACAGATACGCAGTATTTT
TRBJ2-1 | TRBV6-2/TRBV6-3 | . | medium-sized | CASSYLKGDEQFF | TGTGCCAGCAGTTACTTGAAGGGGGATGAGCAGTTCTTC
TRBJ1-5 | TRBV15 | . | many | CATSNGRGPQHF | TGTGCCACCAGCAACGGCCGGGGTCCCCAGCATTTT